Listed below are T cell receptor beta chains from one sample, sequenced in a study of T cell changes during pregnancy in multiple sclerosis. The table came from immunoSEQ multiplex PCR; TCRdb's copy has only in-frame clones and leaves some out. The sample shows approximately 71,000 clones, approximately 94% of them seen only once. The starting material was peripheral blood, obtained in the third trimester of pregnancy. The receptors derive from a female donor with multiple sclerosis, enrolled in a pregnancy study. Each CDR3 is given with its conserved first and last residue. Each record gives: J gene, V gene, D gene, clone size, CDR3 DNA, CDR3 protein. The D gene is left open where the match is weak. Clone size is stated in some rows and not others, as once, few, many or a class when expanded.

J: TRBJ2-4
V: TRBV6-1
D: TRBD2
size: NA
DNA: TGTGCCAGCAGTGAATTGGTAGCGGGAGGACCAAAGGAAAACATTCAGTACTTC
CDR3: CASSELVAGGPKENIQYF

J: TRBJ2-7
V: TRBV9
D: NA
size: NA
DNA: TGTGCCAGCAGCGTCCAACCGAACCCGGGTGGGTACGAGCAGTACTTC
CDR3: CASSVQPNPGGYEQYF

J: TRBJ1-3
V: TRBV9
D: NA
size: once
DNA: TGTGCCAGCAGCGTCCGGAGGGACCTCCTAGGTGGAAACACCATATATTTT
CDR3: CASSVRRDLLGGNTIYF

J: TRBJ1-1
V: TRBV4-1
D: NA
size: few
DNA: TGCGCCAGCAGCCACGCAGTTGGGGCCCTCACTGAAGCTTTCTTT
CDR3: CASSHAVGALTEAFF

J: TRBJ2-1
V: TRBV14
D: NA
size: NA
DNA: TGTGCCAGCAGCCAAGGGGCTTGGGTCAATGAGCAGTTCTTC
CDR3: CASSQGAWVNEQFF

J: TRBJ2-7
V: TRBV2
D: TRBD2
size: NA
DNA: TGTGCCAGCAGTGCAGGGACTAGCGGGAGTATTGACGAGCAGTACTTC
CDR3: CASSAGTSGSIDEQYF

J: TRBJ2-1
V: TRBV19
D: TRBD2
size: NA
DNA: TGTGCCAGTAGGGTCGTAGCGGGCAATGAGCAGTTCTTC
CDR3: CASRVVAGNEQFF

J: TRBJ1-4
V: TRBV19
D: TRBD1
size: NA
DNA: TGTGCCAGTACCCCAGGGGGCGCGAGTGAAAAACTGTTTTTT
CDR3: CASTPGGASEKLFF

J: TRBJ2-5
V: TRBV25-1
D: NA
size: NA
DNA: TGTGCCAGCAGGGACAGATTATCAGGGGAGACCCAGTACTTC
CDR3: CASRDRLSGETQYF

J: TRBJ1-2
V: TRBV5-5
D: NA
size: NA
DNA: TGTGCCAGCAGCGTCGACAGATTAGCTAACTATGGCTACACCTTC
CDR3: CASSVDRLANYGYTF

J: TRBJ1-5
V: TRBV2
D: TRBD1
size: NA
DNA: TGTGCCAGCAGTGAACGGACAGGGAATCAGCCCCAGCATTTT
CDR3: CASSERTGNQPQHF

J: TRBJ2-1
V: TRBV5-4
D: NA
size: NA
DNA: TGTGCCAGCAGCCCCGTACTAGGAAGCTCCTACAATGAGCAGTTCTTC
CDR3: CASSPVLGSSYNEQFF

J: TRBJ2-3
V: TRBV14
D: NA
size: NA
DNA: TGTGCCAGCAGCCAAGACTATCGATATCCGGGGGATACGCAGTATTTT
CDR3: CASSQDYRYPGDTQYF

J: TRBJ2-1
V: TRBV10-3
D: TRBD1
size: NA
DNA: TGTGCCATCAGTACGGGGCAGGGGGCCTACAATGAGCAGTTCTTC
CDR3: CAISTGQGAYNEQFF

J: TRBJ2-1
V: TRBV11-2
D: NA
size: once
DNA: TGTGCCAGCAGCTTACGGGCTAGCGAGTACAATGAGCAGTTCTTC
CDR3: CASSLRASEYNEQFF

J: TRBJ2-1
V: TRBV2
D: TRBD2
size: NA
DNA: TGTGCCAGCAGTGAAGGGCTAGCGGGAGGGGTTGAGCAGTTCTTC
CDR3: CASSEGLAGGVEQFF

J: TRBJ2-5
V: TRBV19
D: TRBD2
size: NA
DNA: TGTGCCAGTAGTCCCCGACTAGCGGGAGGAGAGACCCAGTACTTC
CDR3: CASSPRLAGGETQYF

J: TRBJ1-1
V: TRBV4-1
D: NA
size: once
DNA: TGCGCCAGCAGCCAAATAGGTATATTGCCGGGATTACGCACTGAAGCTTTCTTT
CDR3: CASSQIGILPGLRTEAFF

J: TRBJ2-7
V: TRBV7-9
D: TRBD1
size: NA
DNA: TGTGCCAGCAGCCCCCGGGACAGGGGCTACGAGCAGTACTTC
CDR3: CASSPRDRGYEQYF

J: TRBJ1-3
V: TRBV6-6
D: TRBD1
size: NA
DNA: TGTGCCAGCAGTTCCCCCGGACAGGGGGGTGGAAACACCATATATTTT
CDR3: CASSSPGQGGGNTIYF

J: TRBJ2-1
V: TRBV19
D: NA
size: few
DNA: TGTGCCAGTGCAGGGGATGGGGATGAGCAGTTCTTC
CDR3: CASAGDGDEQFF

J: TRBJ2-7
V: TRBV29-1
D: TRBD2
size: NA
DNA: TGCAGCGTTGGGGGGACTAGCGGGAGCCCCGAGCAGTGCTTC
CDR3: CSVGGTSGSPEQCF

J: TRBJ2-3
V: TRBV16
D: NA
size: NA
DNA: TGTGCCAGCAGCCAAGCCGTAAGGGGCGCAGATACGCAGTATTTT
CDR3: CASSQAVRGADTQYF

J: TRBJ2-7
V: TRBV5-6
D: NA
size: NA
DNA: TGTGCCAGCAGCTTTGAGGGTCCCTACGAGCAGTACTTC
CDR3: CASSFEGPYEQYF

J: TRBJ2-3
V: TRBV7-8
D: NA
size: NA
DNA: TGTGCCAGCGGGGCCCGGGACACACTGTTCACAGATACGCAGTATTTT
CDR3: CASGARDTLFTDTQYF

J: TRBJ2-1
V: TRBV4-1
D: NA
size: NA
DNA: TGCGCCAGCAGCCGCGGGATCGATGAGCAGTTCTTC
CDR3: CASSRGIDEQFF

J: TRBJ2-3
V: TRBV6-4
D: TRBD1
size: NA
DNA: TGTGCCAGCAGTGACGGTGGGGACAGGGGTACGCAGTATTTT
CDR3: CASSDGGDRGTQYF

J: TRBJ2-5
V: TRBV19
D: TRBD1
size: NA
DNA: TGTGCCAGTAGTATCTCCGGGACAGGGGGCGAGGAGACCCAGTACTTC
CDR3: CASSISGTGGEETQYF

J: TRBJ2-1
V: TRBV7-7
D: NA
size: NA
DNA: TGTGCCAGCAGCCTTCAAACGGACAATGAGCAGTTCTTC
CDR3: CASSLQTDNEQFF

J: TRBJ2-2
V: TRBV19
D: TRBD1
size: NA
DNA: TGTGCCAGTAGTGAACAGGGGTCGACCGGGGAGCTGTTTTTT
CDR3: CASSEQGSTGELFF

J: TRBJ1-2
V: TRBV27
D: TRBD1
size: NA
DNA: TGTGCCAGCAGTCTGTATCGGCCGTTTACAGGGGAAAACTATGGCTACACCTTC
CDR3: CASSLYRPFTGENYGYTF

J: TRBJ1-5
V: TRBV6-4
D: NA
size: NA
DNA: TGTGCCAGCAGAAGGACACCAGATAGCAATCAGCCCCAGCATTTT
CDR3: CASRRTPDSNQPQHF

J: TRBJ2-1
V: TRBV29-1
D: NA
size: NA
DNA: TGCAGCGGGGGGGAGCAACCCTACAATGAGCAGTTCTTC
CDR3: CSGGEQPYNEQFF

J: TRBJ1-4
V: TRBV27
D: NA
size: NA
DNA: TGTGCCAGCAGTTCTCCCGGGAGGGGTAATGAAAAACTGTTTTTT
CDR3: CASSSPGRGNEKLFF

J: TRBJ1-2
V: TRBV10-3
D: NA
size: NA
DNA: TGTGCCATCAGTGCGCAGGGATTTAACTATGGCTACACCTTC
CDR3: CAISAQGFNYGYTF

J: TRBJ1-5
V: TRBV27
D: NA
size: NA
DNA: TGTGCCAGCAGCCCGGGTTGGGTTCAGCCCCAGCATTTT
CDR3: CASSPGWVQPQHF

J: TRBJ1-2
V: TRBV7-8
D: TRBD1
size: NA
DNA: TGTGCCAGCAGCGTGGACAGGAGCTATGGCTACACCTTC
CDR3: CASSVDRSYGYTF

J: TRBJ2-3
V: TRBV12-5
D: NA
size: NA
DNA: TGTGCTAGTGGTTTGGGACTGCTCGCAGATACGCAGTATTTT
CDR3: CASGLGLLADTQYF

J: TRBJ2-2
V: TRBV6-6
D: TRBD2
size: NA
DNA: TGTGCCAGCACCGAACTAGCGGGAGTGACCGGGGAGCTGTTTTTT
CDR3: CASTELAGVTGELFF

J: TRBJ2-7
V: TRBV28
D: TRBD1
size: NA
DNA: TGTGCCAGCAGTCCCCGGGACAGGGGGATCAGCTCCTACGAGCAGTACTTC
CDR3: CASSPRDRGISSYEQYF

J: TRBJ2-1
V: TRBV5-4
D: NA
size: NA
DNA: TGTGCCAGCAGCTTTAGTAGCGGATCCTACAATGAGCAGTTCTTC
CDR3: CASSFSSGSYNEQFF

J: TRBJ1-4
V: TRBV5-1
D: NA
size: once
DNA: TGCGCCAGCAGCGCCAAACAGGGTGACGAAAAACTGTTTTTT
CDR3: CASSAKQGDEKLFF